This T cell receptor beta chain was sequenced during a study of technical replicates of blood from several donors. Repertoires were generated with immunoSEQ multiplex PCR, while TCRdb's copy carries only in-frame clones and drops some. The table records about 70,000 clones, just under 95% of them present only once. Losses at the gene ends were 2 bases for V and 7 bases for J; bases not matched to a gene: 9. The CDR3 contains 15 residues. In germline, CDR1 is SGHNT, CDR2 YENEEA. The V call is TRBV11-3, the J call TRBJ2-7; TRBD2 aligns across 9 bases. Sequenced material: T cells isolated from PBMCs. This TCR derives from a human donor in good health. Here the CDR3 reads CASSLRLAGNEEQYF. CDR3 DNA sequence: TGTGCCAGCAGCTTAAGGCTAGCGGGGAATGAGGAGCAGTACTTC. The full variable domain, its missing parts supplied by reference TRBV11-3 and TRBJ2-7, is EAGVVQSPRYKIIEKKQPVAFWCNPISGHNTLYWYLQNLGQGPELLIRYENEEAVDDSQLPKDRFSAERLKGVDSTLKIQPAELGDSAVYLCASSLRLAGNEEQYFGPGTRLTVT.